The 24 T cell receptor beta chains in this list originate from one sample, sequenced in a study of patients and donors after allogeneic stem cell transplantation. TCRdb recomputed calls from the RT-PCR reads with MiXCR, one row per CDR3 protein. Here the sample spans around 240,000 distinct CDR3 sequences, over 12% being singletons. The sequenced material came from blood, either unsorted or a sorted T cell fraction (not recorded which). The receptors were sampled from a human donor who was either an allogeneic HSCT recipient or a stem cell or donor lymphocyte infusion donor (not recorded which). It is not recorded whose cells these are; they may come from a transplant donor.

The CDR3 region has the DNA TGTGCCAGCAGCCAAGATCGCCATGAGCAGTTCTTC. Protein: CASSQDRHEQFF. The J gene is TRBJ2-1, the V gene TRBV3-1; D call uncertain. V was clipped by 0 bases and J by 8 bases, with 5 bases between them. Germline loops: CDR1 LGHDT, CDR2 YNNKEL (reference sequence). The CDR3 extends over 12 amino acids.

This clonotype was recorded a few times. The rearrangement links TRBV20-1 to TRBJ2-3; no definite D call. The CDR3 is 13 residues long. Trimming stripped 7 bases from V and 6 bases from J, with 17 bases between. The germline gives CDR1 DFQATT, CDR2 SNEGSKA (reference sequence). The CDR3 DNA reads TGCAGTGAATCGACTGCTCCGGCGGATACGCAGTATTTT. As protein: CSESTAPADTQYF.

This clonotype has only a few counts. CDR3 loop: CASGKDNQPQHF. The CDR3 DNA follows: TGTGCCAGCGGTAAGGACAATCAGCCCCAGCATTTT. The J gene is TRBJ1-5, the V gene TRBV6-5; D not resolved. The germline CDR1 and CDR2 sequences are MNHEY and SVGAGI. The CDR3 is 12 amino acids. V lost 8 bases, J lost 3 bases, and 8 bases lay in between.

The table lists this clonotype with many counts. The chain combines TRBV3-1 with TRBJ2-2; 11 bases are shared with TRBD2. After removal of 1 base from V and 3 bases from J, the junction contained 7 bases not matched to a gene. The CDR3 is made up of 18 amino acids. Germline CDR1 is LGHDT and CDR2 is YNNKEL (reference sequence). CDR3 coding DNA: TGTGCCAGCAGCCAAGTAGCTAGCGGGGGGACCTACACCGGGGAGCTGTTTTTT. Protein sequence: CASSQVASGGTYTGELFF.

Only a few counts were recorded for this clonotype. This chain's CDR3 is CSAAGTSGSSSYEQYF. The DNA of the CDR3 is TGCAGTGCTGCCGGGACTAGCGGGTCATCCTCCTACGAGCAGTACTTC. The chain couples TRBV20-1 to TRBJ2-7; 12 nucleotides match TRBD2. CDR3 length: 16 amino acids. V lost 5 bases and J lost 0; bases outside the gene matches: 8. Germline CDR1 and CDR2: DFQATT and SNEGSKA (reference sequence).

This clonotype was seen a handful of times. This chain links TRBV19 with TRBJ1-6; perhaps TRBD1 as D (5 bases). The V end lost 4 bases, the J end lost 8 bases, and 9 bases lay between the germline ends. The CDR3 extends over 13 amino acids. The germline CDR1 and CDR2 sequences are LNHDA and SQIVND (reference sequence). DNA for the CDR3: TGTGCCAGTAGTACCGACAGCGATTCACCCCTCCACTTT. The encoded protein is CASSTDSDSPLHF.

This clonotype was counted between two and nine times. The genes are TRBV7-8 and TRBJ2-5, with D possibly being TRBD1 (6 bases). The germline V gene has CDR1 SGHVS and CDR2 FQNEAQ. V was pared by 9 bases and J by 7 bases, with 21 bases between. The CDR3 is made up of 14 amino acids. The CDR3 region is CASRRTQGRGTQYF. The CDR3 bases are TGTGCCAGTCGACGAACCCAGGGGAGAGGGACCCAGTACTTC. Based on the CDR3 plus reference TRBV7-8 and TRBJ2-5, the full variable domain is GAGVSQSPRYKVAKRGQDVALRCDPISGHVSLFWYQQALGQGPEFLTYFQNEAQLDKSGLPSDRFFAERPEGSVSTLKIQRTQQEDSAVYLCASRRTQGRGTQYFGPGTRLLVL.

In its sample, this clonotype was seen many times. The CDR3 is CSVEEFGYTF. DNA for the CDR3: TGCAGCGTTGAAGAGTTCGGCTACACCTTC. This rearrangement joins TRBV29-1 to TRBJ1-2; D not certain. This CDR3 region has 10 residues. The germline gives CDR1 SQVTM, CDR2 ANQGSEA. Trimming removed 0 bases from V and 8 bases from J, with 4 bases in between. Together with reference TRBV29-1 and TRBJ1-2, the CDR3 gives the full variable domain: SAVISQKPSRDICQRGTSLTIQCQVDSQVTMMFWYRQQPGQSLTLIATANQGSEATYESGFVIDKFPISRPNLTFSTLTVSNMSPEDSSIYLCSVEEFGYTFGSGTRLTVV.

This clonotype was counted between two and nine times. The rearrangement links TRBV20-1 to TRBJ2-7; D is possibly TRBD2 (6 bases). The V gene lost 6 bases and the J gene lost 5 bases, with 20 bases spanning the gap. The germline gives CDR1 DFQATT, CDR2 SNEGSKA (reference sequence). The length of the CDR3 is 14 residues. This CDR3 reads CSATVSAGSHEQYF. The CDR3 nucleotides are TGCAGTGCAACTGTGTCGGCGGGATCTCACGAGCAGTACTTC.

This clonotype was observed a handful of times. The chain's CDR3 is CASSPRPLGGELFF. For the CDR3, the DNA is TGTGCCAGCAGCCCCAGGCCCCTCGGCGGGGAGCTGTTTTTT. V gene TRBV11-2 combines with J gene TRBJ2-2; D uncertain. V was trimmed by 5 bases and J by 7 bases, leaving 14 bases between them. The CDR3 runs to 14 residues. The germline CDR1 and CDR2 sequences are SGHAT and FQNNGV.

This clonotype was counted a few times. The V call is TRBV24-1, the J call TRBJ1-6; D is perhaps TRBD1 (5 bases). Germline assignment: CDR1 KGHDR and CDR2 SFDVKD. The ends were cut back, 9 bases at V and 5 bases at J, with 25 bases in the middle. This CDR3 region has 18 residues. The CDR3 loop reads CATGALRPRFGDNSPLHF. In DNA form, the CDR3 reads TGTGCCACCGGGGCCCTGCGGCCGAGATTTGGAGATAATTCACCCCTCCACTTT.

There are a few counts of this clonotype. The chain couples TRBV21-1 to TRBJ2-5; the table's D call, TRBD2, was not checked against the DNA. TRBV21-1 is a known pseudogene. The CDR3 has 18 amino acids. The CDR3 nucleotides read TGTGCCAGCAGATTACCAGCGGGGGAGCTAACGTACCAAGAGACCCAGTACTTC. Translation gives CASRLPAGELTYQETQYF.

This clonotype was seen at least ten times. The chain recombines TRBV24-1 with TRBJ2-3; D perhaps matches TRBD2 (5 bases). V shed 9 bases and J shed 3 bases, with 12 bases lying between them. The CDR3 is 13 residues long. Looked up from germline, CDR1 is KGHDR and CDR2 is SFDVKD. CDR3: CATSRDGTDTQYF. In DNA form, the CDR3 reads TGTGCCACCTCGAGGGATGGGACAGATACGCAGTATTTT.

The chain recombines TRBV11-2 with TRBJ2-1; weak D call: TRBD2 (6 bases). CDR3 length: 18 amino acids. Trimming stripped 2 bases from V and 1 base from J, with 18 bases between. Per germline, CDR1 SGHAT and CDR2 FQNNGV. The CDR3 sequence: CASSLPLLVGLSYNEQFF. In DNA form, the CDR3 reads TGTGCCAGCAGCTTACCCCTACTCGTCGGACTATCCTACAATGAGCAGTTCTTC.

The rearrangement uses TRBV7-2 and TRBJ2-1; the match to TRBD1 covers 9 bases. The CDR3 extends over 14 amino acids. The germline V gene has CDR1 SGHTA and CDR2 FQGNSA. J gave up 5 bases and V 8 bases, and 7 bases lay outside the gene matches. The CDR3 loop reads CASVIRQGDNEQFF. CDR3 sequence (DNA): TGTGCCAGCGTCATCCGACAGGGGGACAATGAGCAGTTCTTC.

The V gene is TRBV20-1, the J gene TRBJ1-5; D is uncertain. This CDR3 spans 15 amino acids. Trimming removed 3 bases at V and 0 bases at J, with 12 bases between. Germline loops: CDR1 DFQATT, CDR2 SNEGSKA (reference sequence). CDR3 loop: CSASVGIYSNQPQHF. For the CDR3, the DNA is TGCAGTGCTAGTGTAGGAATCTATAGCAATCAGCCCCAGCATTTT.

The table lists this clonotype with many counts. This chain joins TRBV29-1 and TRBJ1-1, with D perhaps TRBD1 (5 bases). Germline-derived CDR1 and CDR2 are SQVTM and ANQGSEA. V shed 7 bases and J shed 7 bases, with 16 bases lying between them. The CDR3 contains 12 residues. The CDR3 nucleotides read TGCAGCGGGCGCCAGGGTCCGGATGAAGCTTTCTTT. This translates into CSGRQGPDEAFF. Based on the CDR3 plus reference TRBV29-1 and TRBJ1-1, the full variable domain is SAVISQKPSRDICQRGTSLTIQCQVDSQVTMMFWYRQQPGQSLTLIATANQGSEATYESGFVIDKFPISRPNLTFSTLTVSNMSPEDSSIYLCSGRQGPDEAFFGQGTRLTVV.

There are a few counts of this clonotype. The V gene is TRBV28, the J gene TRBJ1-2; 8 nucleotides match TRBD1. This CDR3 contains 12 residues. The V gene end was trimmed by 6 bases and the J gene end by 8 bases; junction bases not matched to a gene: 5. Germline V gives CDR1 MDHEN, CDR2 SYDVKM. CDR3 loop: CASRIPGGGYTF. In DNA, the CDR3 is TGTGCCAGCAGAATCCCAGGGGGCGGCTACACCTTC.

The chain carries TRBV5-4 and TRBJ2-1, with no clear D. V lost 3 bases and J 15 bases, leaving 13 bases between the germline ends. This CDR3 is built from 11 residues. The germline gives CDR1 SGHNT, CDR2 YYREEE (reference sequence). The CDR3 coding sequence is TGTGCCAGCAGCTACGGTGGGTTTTTGTTCTTC. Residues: CASSYGGFLFF. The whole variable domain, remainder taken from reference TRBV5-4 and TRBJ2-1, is ETGVTQSPTHLIKTRGQQVTLRCSSQSGHNTVSWYQQALGQGPQFIFQYYREEENGRGNFPPRFSGLQFPNYSSELNVNALELDDSALYLCASSYGGFLFFGPGTRLTVL.

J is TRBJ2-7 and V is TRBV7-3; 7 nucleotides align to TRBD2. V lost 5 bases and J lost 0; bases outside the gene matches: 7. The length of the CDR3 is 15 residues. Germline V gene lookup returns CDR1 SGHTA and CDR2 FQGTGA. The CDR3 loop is CASSQQPGGSYEQYF. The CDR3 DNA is TGTGCCAGCAGCCAACAACCGGGAGGCTCCTACGAGCAGTACTTC.

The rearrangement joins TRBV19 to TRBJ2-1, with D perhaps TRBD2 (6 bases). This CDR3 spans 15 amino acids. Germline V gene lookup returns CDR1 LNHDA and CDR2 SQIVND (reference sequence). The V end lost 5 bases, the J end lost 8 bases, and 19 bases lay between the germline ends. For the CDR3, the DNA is TGTGCCAGTAGTTCCTCGGGACTCCCCGTCGATGAGCAGTTCTTC. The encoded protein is CASSSSGLPVDEQFF.

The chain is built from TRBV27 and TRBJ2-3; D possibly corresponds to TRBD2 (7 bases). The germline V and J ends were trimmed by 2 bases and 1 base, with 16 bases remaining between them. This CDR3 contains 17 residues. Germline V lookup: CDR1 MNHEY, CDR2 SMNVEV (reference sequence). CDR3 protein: CASSLKLGGGRTDTQYF. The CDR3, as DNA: TGTGCCAGCAGTTTAAAGTTGGGAGGGGGACGCACAGATACGCAGTATTTT.

The CDR3 DNA sequence: TGTGCCAGCAGTTTATCAGGGCTAGCGGGTACGGAGACCCAGTACTTC. Protein product: CASSLSGLAGTETQYF. The V call is TRBV27, the J call TRBJ2-5, with 8 bases identical to TRBD2. The CDR3 totals 16 residues. Trimming took 0 bases from V and 5 from J; bases not matched to a gene: 8. From germline, CDR1 is MNHEY and CDR2 SMNVEV (reference sequence).

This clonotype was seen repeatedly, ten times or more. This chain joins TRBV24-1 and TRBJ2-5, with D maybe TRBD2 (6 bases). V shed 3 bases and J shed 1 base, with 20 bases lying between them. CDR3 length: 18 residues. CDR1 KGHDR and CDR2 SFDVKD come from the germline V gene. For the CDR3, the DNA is TGTGCCACCAGTGATCCCGGGGGTTTTTCGGGTGCCCAAGAGACCCAGTACTTC. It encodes CATSDPGGFSGAQETQYF.